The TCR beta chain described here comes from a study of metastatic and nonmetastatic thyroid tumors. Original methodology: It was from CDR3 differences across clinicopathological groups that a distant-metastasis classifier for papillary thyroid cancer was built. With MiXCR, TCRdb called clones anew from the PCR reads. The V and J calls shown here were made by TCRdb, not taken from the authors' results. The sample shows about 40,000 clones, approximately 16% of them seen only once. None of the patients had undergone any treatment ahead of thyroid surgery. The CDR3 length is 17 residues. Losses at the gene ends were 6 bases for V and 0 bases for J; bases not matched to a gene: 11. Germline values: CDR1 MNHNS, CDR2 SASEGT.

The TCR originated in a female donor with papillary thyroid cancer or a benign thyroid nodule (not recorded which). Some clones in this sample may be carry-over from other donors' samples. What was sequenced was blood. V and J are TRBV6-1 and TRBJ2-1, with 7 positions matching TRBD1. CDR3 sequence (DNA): TGTGCCAGCAGCTTGACCGGGACAGCAAGCTCCTACAATGAGCAGTTCTTC. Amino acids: CASSLTGTASSYNEQFF.